The clone carrying this T cell receptor beta chain has ten or more counts. Its antigen is currently unknown. The data were taken from a study of T cells in Graves' hyperthyroidism and ophthalmopathy. The study's findings and limits: Blood samples included most of the expanded thyroid clonotypes exceeding 0.001. A model built on 13 V-J features separated ophthalmopathy from stable hyperthyroidism.

Researchers amplified the TCR beta CDR3 regions from RNA transcripts. The HTBI set primed first-round TCR CDR3 RT-PCR. Each CDR3 protein is one row after TCRdb ran MiXCR on the multiplex PCR reads. Of around 690,000 distinct CDR3 sequences listed, 15% to 20% are singletons. Each diagnosis was grounded in clinical symptoms, serum thyroxine and TRAb, thyroid ultrasound, and orbital computed tomography. The source of the PBMCs was approximately 9.5 ml of fresh peripheral blood. This sequence originates from a man between 50 and 59 years old with Graves' hyperthyroidism. The specimen sequenced was blood.

Here the CDR3 DNA reads TGTGCCAGCAGTGAAGGGCAGGCAGTCTATGGCTACACCTTC. This translates into CASSEGQAVYGYTF. The genes are TRBV2 and TRBJ1-2; D unresolved. Germline lookup yields CDR1 SNHLY and CDR2 FYNNEI. The CDR3 has 14 residues. V gave up 1 base and J gave up 4 bases, with 10 bases separating them. The whole variable domain, remainder taken from reference TRBV2 and TRBJ1-2, is EPEVTQTPSHQVTQMGQEVILRCVPISNHLYFYWYRQILGQKVEFLVSFYNNEISEKSEIFDDQFSVERPDGSNFTLKIRSTKLEDSAMYFCASSEGQAVYGYTFGSGTRLTVV.